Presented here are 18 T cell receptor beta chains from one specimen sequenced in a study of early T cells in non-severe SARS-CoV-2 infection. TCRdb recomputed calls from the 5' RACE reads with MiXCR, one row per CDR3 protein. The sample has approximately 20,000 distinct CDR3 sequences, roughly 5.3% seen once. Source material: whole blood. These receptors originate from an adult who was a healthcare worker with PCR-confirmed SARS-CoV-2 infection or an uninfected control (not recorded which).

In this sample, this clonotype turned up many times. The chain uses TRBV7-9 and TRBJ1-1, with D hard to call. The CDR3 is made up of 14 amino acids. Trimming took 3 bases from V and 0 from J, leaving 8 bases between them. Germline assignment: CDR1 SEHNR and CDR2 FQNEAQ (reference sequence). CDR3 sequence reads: CASSLNAVNTEAFF. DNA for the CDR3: TGTGCCAGCAGCTTGAATGCGGTGAACACTGAAGCTTTCTTT. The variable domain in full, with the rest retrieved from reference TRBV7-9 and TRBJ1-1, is DTGVSQNPRHKITKRGQNVTFRCDPISEHNRLYWYRQTLGQGPEFLTYFQNEAQLEKSRLLSDRFSAERPKGSFSTLEIQRTEQGDSAMYLCASSLNAVNTEAFFGQGTRLTVV.

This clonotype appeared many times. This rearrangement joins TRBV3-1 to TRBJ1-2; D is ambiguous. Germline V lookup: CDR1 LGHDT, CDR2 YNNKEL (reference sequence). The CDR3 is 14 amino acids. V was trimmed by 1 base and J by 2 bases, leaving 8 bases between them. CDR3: CASSQVSGNYGYTF. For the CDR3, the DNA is TGTGCCAGCAGCCAAGTATCCGGAAACTATGGCTACACCTTC.

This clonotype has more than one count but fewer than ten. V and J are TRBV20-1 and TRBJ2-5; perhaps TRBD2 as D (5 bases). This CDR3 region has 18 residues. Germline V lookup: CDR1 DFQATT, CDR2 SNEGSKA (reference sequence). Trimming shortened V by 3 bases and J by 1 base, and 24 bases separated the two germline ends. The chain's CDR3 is CSARTSWEYRVPQETQYF. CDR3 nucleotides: TGCAGTGCTAGGACATCGTGGGAGTATCGGGTTCCCCAAGAGACCCAGTACTTC.

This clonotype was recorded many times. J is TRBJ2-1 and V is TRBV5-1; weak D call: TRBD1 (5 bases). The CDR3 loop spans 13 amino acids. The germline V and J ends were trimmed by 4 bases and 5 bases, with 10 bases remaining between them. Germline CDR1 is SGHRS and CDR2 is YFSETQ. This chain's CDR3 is CASSLGANNEQFF. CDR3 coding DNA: TGCGCCAGCAGCCTTGGGGCCAACAATGAGCAGTTCTTC. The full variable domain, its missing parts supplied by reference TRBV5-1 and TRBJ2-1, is KAGVTQTPRYLIKTRGQQVTLSCSPISGHRSVSWYQQTPGQGLQFLFEYFSETQRNKGNFPGRFSGRQFSNSRSEMNVSTLELGDSALYLCASSLGANNEQFFGPGTRLTVL.

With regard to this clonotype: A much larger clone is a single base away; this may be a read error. The chain's CDR3 is CVSSPTGTGGTEAFF. The CDR3 DNA reads as TGTGTCAGCAGTCCCACCGGGACAGGGGGCACTGAAGCTTTCTTT. V usage is TRBV6-4 and J usage is TRBJ1-1; 11 bases match TRBD1. Germline CDR1 is MRHNA and CDR2 is SNTAGT. This CDR3 is 15 amino acids long.

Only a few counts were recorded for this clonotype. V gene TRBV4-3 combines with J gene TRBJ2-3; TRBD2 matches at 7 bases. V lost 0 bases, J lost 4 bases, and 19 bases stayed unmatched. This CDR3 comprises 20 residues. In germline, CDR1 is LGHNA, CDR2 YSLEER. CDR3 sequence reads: CASSQDFAGVVGGRADTQYF. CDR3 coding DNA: TGCGCCAGCAGCCAAGATTTCGCGGGAGTGGTCGGGGGGAGAGCAGATACGCAGTATTTT.

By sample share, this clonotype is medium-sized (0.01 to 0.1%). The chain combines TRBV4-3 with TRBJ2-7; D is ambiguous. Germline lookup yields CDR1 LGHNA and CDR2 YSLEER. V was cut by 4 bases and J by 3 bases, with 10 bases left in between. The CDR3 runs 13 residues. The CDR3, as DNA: TGCGCCAGCAGCCCGGGCAGGATCTACGAGCAGTACTTC. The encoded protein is CASSPGRIYEQYF.

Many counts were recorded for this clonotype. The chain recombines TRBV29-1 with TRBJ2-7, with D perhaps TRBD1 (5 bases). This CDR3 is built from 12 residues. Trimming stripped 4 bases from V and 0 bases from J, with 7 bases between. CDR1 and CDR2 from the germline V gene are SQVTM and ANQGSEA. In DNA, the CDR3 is TGCAGCGTTGCGCAGGGCTCCTACGAGCAGTACTTC. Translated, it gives CSVAQGSYEQYF.

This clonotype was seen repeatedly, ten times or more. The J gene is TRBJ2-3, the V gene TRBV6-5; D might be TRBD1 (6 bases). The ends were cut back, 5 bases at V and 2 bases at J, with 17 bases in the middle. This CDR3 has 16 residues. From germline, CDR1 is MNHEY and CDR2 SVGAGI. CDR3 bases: TGTGCCAGCAGTACTAGTTTAGGGGGATTCACAGATACGCAGTATTTT. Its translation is CASSTSLGGFTDTQYF.

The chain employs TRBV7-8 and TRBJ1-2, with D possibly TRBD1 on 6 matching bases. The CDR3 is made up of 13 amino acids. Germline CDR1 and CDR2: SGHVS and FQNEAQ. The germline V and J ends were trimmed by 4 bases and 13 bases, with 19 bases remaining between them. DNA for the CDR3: TGTGCCAGCAGCTATGTACGACAGGACGTAGGCACCTTC. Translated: CASSYVRQDVGTF.

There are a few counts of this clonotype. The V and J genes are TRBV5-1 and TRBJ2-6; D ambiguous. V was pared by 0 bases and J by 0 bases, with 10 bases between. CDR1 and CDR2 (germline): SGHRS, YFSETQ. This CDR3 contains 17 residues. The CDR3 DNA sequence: TGCGCCAGCAGCTTGGTGCCCATAAGCTCTGGGGCCAACGTCCTGACTTTC. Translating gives CASSLVPISSGANVLTF.

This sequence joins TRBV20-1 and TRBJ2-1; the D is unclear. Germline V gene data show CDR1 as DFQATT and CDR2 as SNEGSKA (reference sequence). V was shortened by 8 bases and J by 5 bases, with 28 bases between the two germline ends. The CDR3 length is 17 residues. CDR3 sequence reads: CSTTRFFLPTSHNEQFF. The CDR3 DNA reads TGCAGTACTACCCGATTCTTTCTTCCAACCTCACACAATGAGCAGTTCTTC.

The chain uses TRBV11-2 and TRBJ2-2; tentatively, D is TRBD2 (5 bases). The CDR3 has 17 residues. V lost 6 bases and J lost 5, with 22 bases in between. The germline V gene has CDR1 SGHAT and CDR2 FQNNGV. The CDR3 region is CASSRLGAAGGTGELFF. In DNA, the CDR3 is TGTGCCAGCAGTCGCCTGGGAGCCGCCGGAGGAACCGGGGAGCTGTTTTTT. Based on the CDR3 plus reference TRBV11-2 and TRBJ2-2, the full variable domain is EAGVAQSPRYKIIEKRQSVAFWCNPISGHATLYWYQQILGQGPKLLIQFQNNGVVDDSQLPKDRFSAERLKGVDSTLKIQPAKLEDSAVYLCASSRLGAAGGTGELFFGEGSRLTVL.

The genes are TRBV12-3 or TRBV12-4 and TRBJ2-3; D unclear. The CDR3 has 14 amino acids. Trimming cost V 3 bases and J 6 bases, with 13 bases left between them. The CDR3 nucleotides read TGTGCCAGCAGTTTCGGACGTGCACCTGATACGCAGTATTTT. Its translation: CASSFGRAPDTQYF.

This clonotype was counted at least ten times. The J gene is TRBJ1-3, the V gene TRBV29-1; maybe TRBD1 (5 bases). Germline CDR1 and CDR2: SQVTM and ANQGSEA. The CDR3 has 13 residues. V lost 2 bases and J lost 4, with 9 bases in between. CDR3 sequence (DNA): TGCAGCGTTGAACAGGGAGGAGGAAACACCATATATTTT. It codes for CSVEQGGGNTIYF. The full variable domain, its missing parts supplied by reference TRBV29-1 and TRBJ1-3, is SAVISQKPSRDICQRGTSLTIQCQVDSQVTMMFWYRQQPGQSLTLIATANQGSEATYESGFVIDKFPISRPNLTFSTLTVSNMSPEDSSIYLCSVEQGGGNTIYFGEGSWLTVV.

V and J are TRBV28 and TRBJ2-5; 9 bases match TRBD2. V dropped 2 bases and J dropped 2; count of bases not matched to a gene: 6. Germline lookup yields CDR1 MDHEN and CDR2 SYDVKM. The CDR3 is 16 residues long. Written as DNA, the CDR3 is TGTGCCAGCAGTTTAGATGCTAGCGGGGTACAAGAGACCCAGTACTTC. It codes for CASSLDASGVQETQYF.

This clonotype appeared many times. The CDR3 bases are TGTGCCAGCAGCGGGACAAATTCCTACGAGCAGTACTTC. Protein: CASSGTNSYEQYF. The V and J genes are TRBV9 and TRBJ2-7, with D possibly matching TRBD1 (5 bases). Germline V gene sequence: CDR1 SGDLS, CDR2 YYNGEE. The CDR3 sequence is 13 residues long. Trimming took off 3 bases at V and 1 base at J, with 8 bases between the two ends.

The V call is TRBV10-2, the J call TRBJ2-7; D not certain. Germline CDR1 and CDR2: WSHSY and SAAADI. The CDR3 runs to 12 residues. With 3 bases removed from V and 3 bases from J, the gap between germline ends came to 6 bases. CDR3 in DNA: TGCGCCAGCAGTGACCCTAGCTACGAGCAGTACTTC. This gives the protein CASSDPSYEQYF.